Given below is one T cell receptor (beta chain) in context. Its specificity is unknown. V was clipped by 3 bases and J by 0 bases, with 10 bases between them. The CDR3 length is 15 residues. Per germline, CDR1 SGHRS and CDR2 YFSETQ. This sample is part of a study of T cell responses to AZD1222 COVID-19 vaccine. Study-wide results and limits: Vaccine-associated CD4 TCRs ranged over spike, dominating at 160-218 and 743-854.

TCRdb's table, derived via immunoSEQ multiplex PCR, lists solely in-frame clones and lacks some. Of fewer than 200,000 clones listed, approximately 92% were seen once; the top ten hold over 1%. The genes are TRBV5-1 and TRBJ1-3; no clear D gene. Sequencing used peripheral blood, obtained on day 0 of AZD1222 vaccination. This TCR derives from an adult in good health. CDR3 residues: CASSSEPISGNTIYF. CDR3 coding DNA: TGCGCCAGCAGCTCCGAACCAATCTCTGGAAACACCATATATTTT.